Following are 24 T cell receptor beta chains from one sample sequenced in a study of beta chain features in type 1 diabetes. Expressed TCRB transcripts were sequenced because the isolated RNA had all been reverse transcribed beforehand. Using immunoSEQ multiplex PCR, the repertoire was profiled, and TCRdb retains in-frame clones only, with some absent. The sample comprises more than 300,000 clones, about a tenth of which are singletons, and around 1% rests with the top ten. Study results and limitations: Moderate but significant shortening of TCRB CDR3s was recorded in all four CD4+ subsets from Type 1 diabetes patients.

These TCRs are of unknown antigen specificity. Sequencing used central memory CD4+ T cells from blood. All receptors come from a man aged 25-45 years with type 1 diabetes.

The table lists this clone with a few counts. Here the CDR3 reads CASSLRDIAYEQYF. DNA for the CDR3: TGTGCCAGCAGCTTAAGGGACATAGCCTACGAGCAGTACTTC. The chain has TRBV7-8 and TRBJ2-7, with a possible D match to TRBD1 (6 bases). The CDR3 sequence is 14 residues long. V dropped 2 bases and J dropped 2 bases, with 10 bases sitting between them. In germline, CDR1 is SGHVS, CDR2 FQNEAQ.

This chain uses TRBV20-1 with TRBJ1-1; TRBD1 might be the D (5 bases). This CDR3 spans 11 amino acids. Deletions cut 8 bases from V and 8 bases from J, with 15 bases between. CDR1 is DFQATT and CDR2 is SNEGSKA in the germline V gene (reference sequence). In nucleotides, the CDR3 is TGCAGTTTCTGGACCGGGACGGAAGCTTTCTTT. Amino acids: CSFWTGTEAFF.

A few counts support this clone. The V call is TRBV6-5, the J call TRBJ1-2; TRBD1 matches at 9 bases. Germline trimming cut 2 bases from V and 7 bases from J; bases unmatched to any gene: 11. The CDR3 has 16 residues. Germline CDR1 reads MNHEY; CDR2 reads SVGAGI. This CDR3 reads CASSYGTGTLSGGYTF. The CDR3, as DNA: TGTGCCAGCAGTTACGGGACAGGGACCCTTTCGGGTGGCTACACCTTC.

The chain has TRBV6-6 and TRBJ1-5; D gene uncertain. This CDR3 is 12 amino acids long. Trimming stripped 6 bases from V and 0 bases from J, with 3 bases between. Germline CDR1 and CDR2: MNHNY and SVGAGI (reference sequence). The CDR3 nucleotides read TGTGCCAGCAGGGATAGCAATCAGCCCCAGCATTTT. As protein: CASRDSNQPQHF.

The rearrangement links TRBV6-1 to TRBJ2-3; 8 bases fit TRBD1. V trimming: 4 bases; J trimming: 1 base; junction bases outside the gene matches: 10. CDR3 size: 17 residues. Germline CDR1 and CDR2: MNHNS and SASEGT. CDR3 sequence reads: CASSVLPGTGRTDTQYF. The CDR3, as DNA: TGTGCCAGCAGTGTATTGCCGGGGACAGGTCGCACAGATACGCAGTATTTT.

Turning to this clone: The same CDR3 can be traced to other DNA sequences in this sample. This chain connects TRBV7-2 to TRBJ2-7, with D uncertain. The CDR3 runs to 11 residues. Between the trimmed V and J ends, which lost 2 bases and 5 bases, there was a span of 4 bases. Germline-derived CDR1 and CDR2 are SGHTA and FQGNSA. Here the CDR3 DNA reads TGTGCCAGCAGCTTACTCGACGAGCAGTACTTC. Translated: CASSLLDEQYF.

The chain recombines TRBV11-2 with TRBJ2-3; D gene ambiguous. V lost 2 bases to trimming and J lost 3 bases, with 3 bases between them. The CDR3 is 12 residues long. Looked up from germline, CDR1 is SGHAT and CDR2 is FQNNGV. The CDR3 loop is CASSLSTDTQYF. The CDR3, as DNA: TGTGCCAGCAGCTTATCAACAGATACGCAGTATTTT.

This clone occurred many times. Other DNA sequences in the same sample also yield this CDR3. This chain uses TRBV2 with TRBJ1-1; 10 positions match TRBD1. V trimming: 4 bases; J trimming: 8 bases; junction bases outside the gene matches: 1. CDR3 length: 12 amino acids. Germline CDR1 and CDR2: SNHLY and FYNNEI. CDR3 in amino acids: CASSGQGAEAFF. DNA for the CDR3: TGTGCCAGCAGTGGACAGGGGGCGGAAGCTTTCTTT. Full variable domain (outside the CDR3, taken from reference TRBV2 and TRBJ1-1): EPEVTQTPSHQVTQMGQEVILRCVPISNHLYFYWYRQILGQKVEFLVSFYNNEISEKSEIFDDQFSVERPDGSNFTLKIRSTKLEDSAMYFCASSGQGAEAFFGQGTRLTVV.

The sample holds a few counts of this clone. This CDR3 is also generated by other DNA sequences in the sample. The chain's CDR3 is CASSLVWDQETQYF. The CDR3 DNA follows: TGTGCCAGCAGCTTAGTGTGGGACCAAGAGACCCAGTACTTC. The chain couples TRBV7-2 to TRBJ2-5; D is ambiguous. The CDR3 extends over 14 amino acids. Germline V gene data show CDR1 as SGHTA and CDR2 as FQGNSA. Trimming pared 1 base from V and 0 bases from J, leaving 6 bases between.

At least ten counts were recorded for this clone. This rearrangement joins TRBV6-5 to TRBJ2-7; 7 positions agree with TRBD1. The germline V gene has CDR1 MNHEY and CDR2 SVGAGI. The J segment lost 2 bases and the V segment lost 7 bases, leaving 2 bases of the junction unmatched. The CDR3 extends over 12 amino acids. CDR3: CASTTGAYEQYF. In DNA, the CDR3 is TGTGCCAGCACTACAGGGGCCTACGAGCAGTACTTC.

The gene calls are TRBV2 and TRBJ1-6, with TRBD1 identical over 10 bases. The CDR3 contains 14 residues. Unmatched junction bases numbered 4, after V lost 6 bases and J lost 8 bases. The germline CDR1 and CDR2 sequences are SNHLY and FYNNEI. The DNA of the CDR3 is TGTGCCAGCAGCCCCGGGACAGGGGATTCACCCCTCCACTTT. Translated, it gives CASSPGTGDSPLHF.

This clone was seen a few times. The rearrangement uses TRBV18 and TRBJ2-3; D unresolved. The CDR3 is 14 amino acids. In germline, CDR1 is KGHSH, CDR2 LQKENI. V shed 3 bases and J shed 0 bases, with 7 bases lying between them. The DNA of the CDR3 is TGTGCCAGCTCACCCACCGTTAGCACAGATACGCAGTATTTT. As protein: CASSPTVSTDTQYF.

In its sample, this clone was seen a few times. The CDR3 sequence is CATSGYQETQYF. The DNA for the CDR3 is TGTGCCACCTCCGGTTACCAAGAGACCCAGTACTTC. The chain recombines TRBV25-1 with TRBJ2-5, with D unresolved. The CDR3 loop spans 12 amino acids. V gave up 10 bases and J gave up 0 bases, with 9 bases separating them. Germline-derived CDR1 and CDR2 are MGHDK and SYGVNS.

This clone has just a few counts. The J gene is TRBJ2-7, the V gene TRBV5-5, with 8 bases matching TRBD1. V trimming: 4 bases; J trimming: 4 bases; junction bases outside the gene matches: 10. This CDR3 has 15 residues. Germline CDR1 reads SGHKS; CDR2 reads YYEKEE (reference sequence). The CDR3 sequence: CASSGATGAMYEQYF. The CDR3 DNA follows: TGTGCCAGCAGCGGCGCGACAGGGGCTATGTACGAGCAGTACTTC.

The CDR3 nucleotides read TGCAGCGCCAGCTCCCAGGGGCCATACGAGCAGTACTTC. Its translation is CSASSQGPYEQYF. The V and J genes are TRBV29-1 and TRBJ2-7; TRBD1 is a possible D gene (6 bases). V gave up 7 bases and J gave up 4 bases, with 17 bases separating them. The CDR3 is 13 residues long. From germline, CDR1 is SQVTM and CDR2 ANQGSEA.

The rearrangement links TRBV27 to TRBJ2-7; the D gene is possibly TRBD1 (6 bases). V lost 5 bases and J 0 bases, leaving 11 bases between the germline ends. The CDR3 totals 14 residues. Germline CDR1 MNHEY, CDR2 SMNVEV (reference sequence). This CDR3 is CASSLTGSSYEQYF. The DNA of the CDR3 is TGTGCCAGCAGTCTTACAGGGTCCTCCTACGAGCAGTACTTC.

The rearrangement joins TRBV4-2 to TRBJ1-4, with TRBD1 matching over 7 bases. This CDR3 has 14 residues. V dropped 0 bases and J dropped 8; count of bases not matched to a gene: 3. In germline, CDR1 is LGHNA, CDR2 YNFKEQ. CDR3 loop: CASSQEGGREKLFF. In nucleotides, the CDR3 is TGTGCCAGCAGCCAAGAAGGGGGCCGGGAAAAACTGTTTTTT.

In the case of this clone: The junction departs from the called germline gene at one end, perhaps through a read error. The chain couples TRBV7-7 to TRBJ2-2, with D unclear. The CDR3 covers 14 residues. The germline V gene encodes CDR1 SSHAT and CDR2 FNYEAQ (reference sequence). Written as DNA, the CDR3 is TGTGCTAGCAGCCCCGGGCCCAACACCGGGGAGCTGTTTTTT. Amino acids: CASSPGPNTGELFF.

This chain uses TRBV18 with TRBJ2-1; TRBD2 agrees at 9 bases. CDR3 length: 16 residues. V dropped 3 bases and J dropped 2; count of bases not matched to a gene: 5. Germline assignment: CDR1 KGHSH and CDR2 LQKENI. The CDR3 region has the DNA TGTGCCAGCTCACCCGGGGTAGCGGGGGCCTACAATGAGCAGTTCTTC. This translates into CASSPGVAGAYNEQFF.

DNA of the CDR3: TGTGCCAGCTCCCCCCCGGACAGGGGACTTAACTATGGCTACACCTTC. Translated: CASSPPDRGLNYGYTF. The chain is built from TRBV18 and TRBJ1-2; 9 positions match TRBD1. The junction had 9 bases not matched to a gene; V was cut back by 6 bases and J by 1 base. The V gene's germline CDR1 is KGHSH and CDR2 LQKENI. The CDR3 is made up of 16 amino acids.

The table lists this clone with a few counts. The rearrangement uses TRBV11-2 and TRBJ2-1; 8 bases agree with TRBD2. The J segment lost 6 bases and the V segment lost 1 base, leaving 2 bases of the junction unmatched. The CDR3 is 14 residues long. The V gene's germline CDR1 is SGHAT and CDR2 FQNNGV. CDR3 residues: CASSLGTSRNEQFF. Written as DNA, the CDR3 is TGTGCCAGCAGCTTAGGGACTAGCCGCAATGAGCAGTTCTTC.

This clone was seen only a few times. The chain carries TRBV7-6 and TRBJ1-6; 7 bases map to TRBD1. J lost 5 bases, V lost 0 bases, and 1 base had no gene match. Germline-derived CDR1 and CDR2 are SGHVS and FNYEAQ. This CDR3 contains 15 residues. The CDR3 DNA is TGTGCCAGCAGCTTAGCCGGGACAGATAATTCACCCCTCCACTTT. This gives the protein CASSLAGTDNSPLHF.

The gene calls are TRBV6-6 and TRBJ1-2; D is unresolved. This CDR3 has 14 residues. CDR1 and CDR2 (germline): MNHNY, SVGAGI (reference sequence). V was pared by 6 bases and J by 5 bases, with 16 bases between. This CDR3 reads CASSLSGVGYGYTF. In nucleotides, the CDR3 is TGTGCCAGCAGCCTATCTGGGGTAGGATATGGCTACACCTTC.

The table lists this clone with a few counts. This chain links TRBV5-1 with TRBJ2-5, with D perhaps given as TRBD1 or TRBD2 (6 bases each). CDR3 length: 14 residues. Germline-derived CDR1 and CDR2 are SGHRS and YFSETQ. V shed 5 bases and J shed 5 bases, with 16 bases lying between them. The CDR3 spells CASSSPEGVETQYF. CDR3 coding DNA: TGCGCCAGCAGTTCCCCGGAGGGGGTCGAGACCCAGTACTTC.